The rows below give T cell receptor beta chains drawn from one sample of a study of blood T cell repertoires in COVID-19. Assay: immunoSEQ multiplex PCR; the TCRdb copy retains only in-frame clones and omits some. This table has 350,000 to 400,000 clones, 75% to 90% appearing once. What was sequenced was peripheral blood. The receptors derive from a woman aged 55-69 years with COVID-19, enrolled during active disease. Each CDR3 is given with its conserved first and last residue. Each record gives: V gene, J gene, clone size, D gene, CDR3 DNA, CDR3 protein. A D gene is named only where the DNA matches it firmly. Only some rows state a clone size, as once, few, many or a class for expanded clones.

V gene: TRBV6-5; J gene: TRBJ1-1; clone size: .; D gene: .; CDR3 DNA: TGTGCCAGCAGCTGGGGACATCTTATGAACACTGAAGCTTTCTTT; CDR3 protein: CASSWGHLMNTEAFF
V gene: TRBV3-1/TRBV3-2; J gene: TRBJ2-1; clone size: .; D gene: TRBD2; CDR3 DNA: TGTGCCAGCAGCCGCAGACTAGCGGGGGGGCGTGAGCAGTTCTTC; CDR3 protein: CASSRRLAGGREQFF
V gene: TRBV9; J gene: TRBJ2-2; clone size: .; D gene: TRBD2; CDR3 DNA: TGTGCCAGCAGCGTAGCCCTAGCGGGACCGTTGAACACCGGGGAGCTGTTTTTT; CDR3 protein: CASSVALAGPLNTGELFF
V gene: TRBV4-3; J gene: TRBJ1-1; clone size: .; D gene: .; CDR3 DNA: TGCGCCAGCAGCCAAGGACAGGTGAACACTGAAGCTTTCTTT; CDR3 protein: CASSQGQVNTEAFF
V gene: TRBV18; J gene: TRBJ1-1; clone size: .; D gene: TRBD1; CDR3 DNA: TGTGCCAGCTCCCCCGGGACAGGGGGGAACACTGAAGCTTTCTTT; CDR3 protein: CASSPGTGGNTEAFF
V gene: TRBV4-3; J gene: TRBJ2-1; clone size: .; D gene: .; CDR3 DNA: TGCGCCAGCAGCAGTAGGGGATCAGGCAATGAGCAGTTCTTC; CDR3 protein: CASSSRGSGNEQFF
V gene: TRBV7-3; J gene: TRBJ1-1; clone size: .; D gene: .; CDR3 DNA: TGTGCCAGCACAAACAGGGAGAACACTGAAGCTTTCTTT; CDR3 protein: CASTNRENTEAFF
V gene: TRBV3-1/TRBV3-2; J gene: TRBJ1-3; clone size: .; D gene: .; CDR3 DNA: TGTGCCAGCAGCCCTAGGGCCAGGGGCTCCTCTGGAAACACCATATATTTT; CDR3 protein: CASSPRARGSSGNTIYF
V gene: TRBV3-1/TRBV3-2; J gene: TRBJ2-3; clone size: .; D gene: TRBD2; CDR3 DNA: TGTGCCAGCAGCCAAGATTACCTCCTAGCGGGGGCACTAGATACGCAGTATTTT; CDR3 protein: CASSQDYLLAGALDTQYF
V gene: TRBV5-1; J gene: TRBJ2-1; clone size: .; D gene: .; CDR3 DNA: TGCGCCAGCAGCTTGGTACAGAACTCCTACAATGAGCAGTTCTTC; CDR3 protein: CASSLVQNSYNEQFF
V gene: TRBV6-6; J gene: TRBJ2-7; clone size: .; D gene: .; CDR3 DNA: TGTGCCAGCAGTCGGGACACGAGCTCCTACGAGCAGTACTTC; CDR3 protein: CASSRDTSSYEQYF
V gene: TRBV6-6; J gene: TRBJ2-2; clone size: .; D gene: TRBD2; CDR3 DNA: TGTGCCAGCAGTCCCCTCCGAGTAGCGGGGGCGACGAACACCGGGGAGCTGTTTTTT; CDR3 protein: CASSPLRVAGATNTGELFF
V gene: TRBV18; J gene: TRBJ1-2; clone size: .; D gene: .; CDR3 DNA: TGTGCCAGCTCACCAGAGTCGGGGTCGGCCTATGGCTACACCTTC; CDR3 protein: CASSPESGSAYGYTF
V gene: TRBV3-1/TRBV3-2; J gene: TRBJ2-4; clone size: few; D gene: TRBD1; CDR3 DNA: TGTGCCAGCAGCCAAGACGACCGGGACAGGGGAACGGACATTCAGTACTTC; CDR3 protein: CASSQDDRDRGTDIQYF